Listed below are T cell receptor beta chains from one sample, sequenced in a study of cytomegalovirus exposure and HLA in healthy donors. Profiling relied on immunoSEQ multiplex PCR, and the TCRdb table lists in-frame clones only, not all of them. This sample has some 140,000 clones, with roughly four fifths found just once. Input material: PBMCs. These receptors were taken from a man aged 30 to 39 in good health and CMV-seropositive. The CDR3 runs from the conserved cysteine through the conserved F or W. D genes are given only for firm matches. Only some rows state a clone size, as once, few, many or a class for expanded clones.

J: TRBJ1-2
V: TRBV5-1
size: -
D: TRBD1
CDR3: CASSLAAPRTGDLANYGYTF
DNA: TGCGCCAGCAGCTTGGCGGCCCCCCGGACAGGGGACTTAGCTAACTATGGCTACACCTTC

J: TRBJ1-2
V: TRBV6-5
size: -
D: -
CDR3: CASSYSPDGYTF
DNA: TGTGCCAGCAGTTACTCCCCCGATGGCTACACCTTC

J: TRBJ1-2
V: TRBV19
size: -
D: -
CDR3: CASSTGGGGPYGYTF
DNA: TGTGCCAGTAGTACCGGCGGCGGCGGCCCCTATGGCTACACCTTC

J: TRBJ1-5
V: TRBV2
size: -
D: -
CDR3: CASSRPGHNQPQHF
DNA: TGTGCCAGCAGTCGACCGGGACACAATCAGCCCCAGCATTTT

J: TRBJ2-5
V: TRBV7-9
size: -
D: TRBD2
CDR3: CASSFRGSSSGSLETQYF
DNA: TGTGCCAGCAGCTTCAGGGGGTCGTCTAGCGGGAGTTTGGAGACCCAGTACTTC

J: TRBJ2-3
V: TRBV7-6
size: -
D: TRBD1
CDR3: CASSLGQGVGTDTQYF
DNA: TGTGCCAGCAGCCTCGGACAGGGGGTAGGGACAGATACGCAGTATTTT

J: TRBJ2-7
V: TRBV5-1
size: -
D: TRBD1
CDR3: CASSYITGTGYEQYF
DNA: TGCGCCAGCAGCTACATAACCGGGACAGGTTACGAGCAGTACTTC

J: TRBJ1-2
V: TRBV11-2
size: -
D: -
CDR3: CASSFGAGLNYGYTF
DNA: TGTGCCAGCAGCTTCGGCGCAGGGCTTAACTATGGCTACACCTTC

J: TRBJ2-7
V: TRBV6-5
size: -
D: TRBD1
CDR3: CASSYSPGQGEYF
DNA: TGTGCCAGCAGTTACTCCCCGGGACAGGGAGAGTACTTC

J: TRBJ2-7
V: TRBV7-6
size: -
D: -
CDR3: CASSYLLGETYEQYF
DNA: TGTGCCAGCAGCTACTTGCTCGGGGAGACCTACGAGCAGTACTTC

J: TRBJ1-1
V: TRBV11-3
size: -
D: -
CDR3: CASSLDSLAEAFF
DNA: TGTGCCAGCAGCTTAGATTCACTTGCTGAAGCTTTCTTT

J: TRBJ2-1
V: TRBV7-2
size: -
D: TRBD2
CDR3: CASSPRQGLGYNEQFF
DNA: TGTGCCAGCAGCCCACGGCAGGGACTAGGTTACAATGAGCAGTTCTTC

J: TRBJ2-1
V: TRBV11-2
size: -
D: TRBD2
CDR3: CASSSPGTSEQFF
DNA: TGTGCCAGCAGCTCTCCCGGGACTAGCGAGCAGTTCTTC

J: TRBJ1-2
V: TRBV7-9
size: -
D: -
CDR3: CASRRDYGYTF
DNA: TGTGCCAGCAGGAGGGACTATGGCTACACCTTC

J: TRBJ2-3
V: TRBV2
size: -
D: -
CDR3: CASSGSGVSTDTQYF
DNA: TGTGCCAGCAGTGGTTCGGGAGTAAGTACAGATACGCAGTATTTT

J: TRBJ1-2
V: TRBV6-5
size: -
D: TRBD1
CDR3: CASSYSRGLGYGYTF
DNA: TGTGCCAGCAGTTACTCAAGGGGGCTCGGCTATGGCTACACCTTC

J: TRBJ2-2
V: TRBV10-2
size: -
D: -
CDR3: CASGRQDTGELFF
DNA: TGCGCCAGCGGTAGACAGGACACCGGGGAGCTGTTTTTT

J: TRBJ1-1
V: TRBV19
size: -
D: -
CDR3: CASSKGLPFF
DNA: TGTGCCAGTAGTAAGGGACTTCCTTTCTTT

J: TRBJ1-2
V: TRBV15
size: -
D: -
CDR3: CATSRDPGVGYGYTF
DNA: TGTGCCACCAGCAGAGATCCGGGAGTCGGCTATGGCTACACCTTC

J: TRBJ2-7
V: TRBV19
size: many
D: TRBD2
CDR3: CASSIAAGGNYEQYF
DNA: TGTGCCAGTAGTATAGCAGCGGGAGGAAACTACGAGCAGTACTTC

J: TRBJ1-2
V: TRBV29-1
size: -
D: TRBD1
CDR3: CSVEGDRPNYGYTF
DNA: TGCAGCGTTGAAGGGGACAGGCCCAACTATGGCTACACCTTC

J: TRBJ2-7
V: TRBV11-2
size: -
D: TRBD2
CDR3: CASSLDAGAAYSYEQYF
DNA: TGTGCCAGCAGCTTAGATGCGGGAGCGGCCTACTCCTACGAGCAGTACTTC

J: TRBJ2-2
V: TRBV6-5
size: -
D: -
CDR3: CASQGNTGELFF
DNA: TGTGCCTCTCAGGGGAACACCGGGGAGCTGTTTTTT

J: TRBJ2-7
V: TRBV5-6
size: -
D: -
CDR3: CASSTAGYEQYF
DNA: TGTGCCAGCAGCACGGCAGGGTACGAGCAGTACTTC

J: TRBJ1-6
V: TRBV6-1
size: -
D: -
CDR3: CASTQGLSYNSPLHF
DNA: TGTGCCAGCACCCAGGGGCTCTCCTATAATTCACCCCTCCACTTT

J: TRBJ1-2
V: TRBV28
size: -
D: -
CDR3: CASGGNKQGYGYTF
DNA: TGTGCCAGCGGTGGGAATAAACAGGGTTATGGCTACACCTTC

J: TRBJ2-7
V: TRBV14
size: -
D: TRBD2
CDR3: CASSQRWPSGRSYEQYF
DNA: TGTGCCAGCAGCCAAAGATGGCCTAGCGGGCGTTCCTACGAGCAGTACTTC

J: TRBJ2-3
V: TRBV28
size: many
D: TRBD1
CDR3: CASSLQWDRLTDTQYF
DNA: TGTGCCAGCAGTCTGCAGTGGGACAGACTCACAGATACGCAGTATTTT

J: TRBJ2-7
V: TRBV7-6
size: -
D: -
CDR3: CASSLGDIREQYF
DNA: TGTGCCAGCAGCTTAGGGGACATCAGAGAGCAGTACTTC

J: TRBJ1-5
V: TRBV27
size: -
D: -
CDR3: CASSLWQGNQPQHF
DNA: TGTGCCAGCAGTTTATGGCAGGGCAATCAGCCCCAGCATTTT

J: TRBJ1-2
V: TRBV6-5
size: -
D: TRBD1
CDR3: CASSYSPGTDYGYTF
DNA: TGTGCCAGCAGTTACTCGCCGGGGACAGACTATGGCTACACCTTC

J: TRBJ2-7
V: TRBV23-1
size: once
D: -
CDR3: CASKQGACEQYF
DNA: TGCGCCAGCAAACAGGGTGCATGCGAGCAGTACTTC

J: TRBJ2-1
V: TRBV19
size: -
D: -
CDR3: CASSTGLDPMYEQFF
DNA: TGTGCCAGTAGTACGGGACTGGATCCTATGTATGAGCAGTTCTTC

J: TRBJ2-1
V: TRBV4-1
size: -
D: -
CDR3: CASSQPLRARGGGGEQFF
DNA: TGCGCCAGCAGCCAACCCCTTAGAGCGCGGGGCGGAGGAGGTGAGCAGTTCTTC